This T cell receptor (beta chain) was sequenced for a study of cytomegalovirus exposure and HLA in healthy donors. Study overall: Sequencing of roughly 180 million T cells in an earlier analysis found 120 million or so unique TCR beta sequences.

The germline V gene has CDR1 SGHTA and CDR2 FQGNSA. The CDR3 spans 14 residues. Trimming took off 2 bases at V and 4 bases at J, with 10 bases between the two ends. Study-wide findings and caveats: Links to common viral pathogens appeared, in a later analysis, for several of the most significant clusters.

The PCR was carried out with 60 Vbeta primers and 13 Jbeta primers. Sequencing used immunoSEQ multiplex PCR; TCRdb keeps in-frame clones, though not all of them. In the table there are 180,000 or so clones, about 80% of which are singletons. To note about this clone: Its antigen is undetermined.

This rearrangement joins TRBV7-2 to TRBJ2-3; no definite D call. Sequences were obtained from PBMCs. The sequence came from a man aged 18-30 years in good health and CMV-seronegative. CDR3 sequence reads: CASSLFLGADTQYF. Here the CDR3 DNA reads TGTGCCAGCAGCTTATTCCTTGGAGCAGATACGCAGTATTTT.